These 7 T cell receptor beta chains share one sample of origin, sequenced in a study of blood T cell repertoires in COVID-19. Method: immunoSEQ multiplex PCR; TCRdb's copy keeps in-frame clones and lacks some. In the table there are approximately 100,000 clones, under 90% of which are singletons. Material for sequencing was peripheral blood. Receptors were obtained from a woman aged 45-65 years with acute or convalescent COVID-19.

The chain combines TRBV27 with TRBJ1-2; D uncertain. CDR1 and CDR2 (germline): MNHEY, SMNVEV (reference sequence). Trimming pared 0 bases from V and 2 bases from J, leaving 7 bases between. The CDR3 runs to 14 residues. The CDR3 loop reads CASSLSRQNYGYTF. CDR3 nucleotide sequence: TGTGCCAGCAGTTTATCGCGGCAGAACTATGGCTACACCTTC.

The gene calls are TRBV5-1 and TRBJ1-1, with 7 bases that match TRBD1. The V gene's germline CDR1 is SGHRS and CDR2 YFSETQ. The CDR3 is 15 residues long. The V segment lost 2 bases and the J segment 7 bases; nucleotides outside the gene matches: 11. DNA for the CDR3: TGCGCCAGCAGCTTTGACAGGGTAGAAGTTGATGAAGCTTTCTTT. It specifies CASSFDRVEVDEAFF. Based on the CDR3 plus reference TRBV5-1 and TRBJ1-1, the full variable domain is KAGVTQTPRYLIKTRGQQVTLSCSPISGHRSVSWYQQTPGQGLQFLFEYFSETQRNKGNFPGRFSGRQFSNSRSEMNVSTLELGDSALYLCASSFDRVEVDEAFFGQGTRLTVV.

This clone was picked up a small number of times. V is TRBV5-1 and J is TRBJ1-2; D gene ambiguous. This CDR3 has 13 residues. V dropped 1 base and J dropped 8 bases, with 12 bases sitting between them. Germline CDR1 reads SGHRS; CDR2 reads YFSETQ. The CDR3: CASSLLTERGYTF. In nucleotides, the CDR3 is TGCGCCAGCAGCTTGTTAACAGAAAGGGGCTACACCTTC.

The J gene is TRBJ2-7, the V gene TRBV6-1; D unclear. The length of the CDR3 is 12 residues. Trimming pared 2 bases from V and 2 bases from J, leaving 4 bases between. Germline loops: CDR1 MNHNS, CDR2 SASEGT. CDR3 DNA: TGTGCCAGCAGTGAATGGCCCTACGAGCAGTACTTC. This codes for CASSEWPYEQYF.

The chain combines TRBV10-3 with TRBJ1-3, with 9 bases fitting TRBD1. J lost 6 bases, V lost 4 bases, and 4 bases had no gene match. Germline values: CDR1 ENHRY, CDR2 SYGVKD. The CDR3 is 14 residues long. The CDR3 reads CAISGDRDSNTIYF. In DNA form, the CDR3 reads TGTGCCATCAGTGGGGACAGGGACTCAAACACCATATATTTT.

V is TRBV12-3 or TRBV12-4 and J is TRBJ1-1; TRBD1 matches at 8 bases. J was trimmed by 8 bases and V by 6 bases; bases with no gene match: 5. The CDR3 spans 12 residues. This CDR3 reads CASSGQGLEAFF. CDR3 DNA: TGTGCCAGCAGCGGACAGGGCTTAGAAGCTTTCTTT.

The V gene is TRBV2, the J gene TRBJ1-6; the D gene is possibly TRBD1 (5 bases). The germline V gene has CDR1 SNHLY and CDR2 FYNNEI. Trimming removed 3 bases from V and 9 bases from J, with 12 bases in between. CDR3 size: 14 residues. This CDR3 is CASSDPDSGSPLHF. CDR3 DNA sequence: TGTGCCAGCAGTGACCCTGACAGTGGTTCACCCCTCCACTTT. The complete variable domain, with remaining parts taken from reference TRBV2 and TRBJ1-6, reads EPEVTQTPSHQVTQMGQEVILRCVPISNHLYFYWYRQILGQKVEFLVSFYNNEISEKSEIFDDQFSVERPDGSNFTLKIRSTKLEDSAMYFCASSDPDSGSPLHFGNGTRLTVT.